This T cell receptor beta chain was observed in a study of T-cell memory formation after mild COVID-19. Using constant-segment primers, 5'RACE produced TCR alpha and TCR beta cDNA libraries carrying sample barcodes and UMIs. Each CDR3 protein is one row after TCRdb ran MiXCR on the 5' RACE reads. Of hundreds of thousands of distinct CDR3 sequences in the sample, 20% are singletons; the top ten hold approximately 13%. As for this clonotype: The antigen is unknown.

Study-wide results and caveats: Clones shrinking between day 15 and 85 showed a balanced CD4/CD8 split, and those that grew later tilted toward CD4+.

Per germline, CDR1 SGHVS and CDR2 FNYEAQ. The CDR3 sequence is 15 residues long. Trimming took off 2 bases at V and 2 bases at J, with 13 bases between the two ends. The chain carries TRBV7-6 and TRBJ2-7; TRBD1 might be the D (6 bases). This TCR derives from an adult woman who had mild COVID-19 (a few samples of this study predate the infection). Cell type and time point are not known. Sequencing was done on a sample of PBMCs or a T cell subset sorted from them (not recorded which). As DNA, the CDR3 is TGTGCCAGCAGCTTAACCCAGGGGCGAACCTACGAGCAGTACTTC. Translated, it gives CASSLTQGRTYEQYF.